This TCR beta chain comes out of a study of CD8 T cells in ankylosing spondylitis. Notes on the study in general: Characteristic of ankylosing spondylitis blood, it appeared, was a TCR beta motif comprising several highly homologous variants. In reactive arthritis synovial fluid and blood, some motif variants had been reported before. Reportedly, matched ankylosing spondylitis synovial fluid was significantly enriched for disease-linked clones.

CDR3 length equals 17 residues. J was trimmed by 2 bases and V by 2 bases; bases with no gene match: 10. Germline V CDR1 and CDR2: DFQATT, SNEGSKA (reference sequence). 5'-RACE, quantitative and with molecular barcodes, yielded the TCR beta libraries. TCRdb reanalysed the 5' RACE reads using MiXCR and keeps one entry per CDR3 protein. The table shows 150,000 to 250,000 distinct CDR3 sequences, with around 13% occurring only once. This clonotype was recorded a few times. The antigen remains unidentified. The genes are TRBV20-1 and TRBJ2-3, with TRBD2 identical over 10 bases. The material sequenced was blood, either unsorted or a sorted T cell fraction (not recorded which). The receptor was derived from a male donor with ankylosing spondylitis or in good health (not recorded which). The CDR3: CSARPAGGENHTDTQYF. Written as DNA, the CDR3 is TGCAGTGCTAGACCAGCGGGAGGGGAGAACCACACAGATACGCAGTATTTT.